The 21 T cell receptor beta chains reported below all come from one sample, sequenced in a study of identical twins. TCRdb re-derived calls from the 5' RACE reads in MiXCR, one entry per CDR3 protein. Found here are a few hundred thousand distinct CDR3 sequences, roughly 18% of them singletons; the top ten hold around 12%. The sequenced sample consisted of naive T cells sorted from blood. The receptors were sampled from a man in his forties or fifties in good health.

J is TRBJ1-6 and V is TRBV10-3, with D possibly being TRBD1 (5 bases). V was cut by 2 bases and J by 10 bases, with 6 bases left in between. The CDR3 runs to 12 residues. In germline, CDR1 is ENHRY, CDR2 SYGVKD. CDR3 nucleotides: TGTGCCATCAGTGAGGGGGACTCACCCCTCCACTTT. This sequence encodes CAISEGDSPLHF.

The gene calls are TRBV5-6 and TRBJ2-4, with D possibly matching TRBD1 (5 bases). The CDR3 runs 12 residues. From germline, CDR1 is SGHDT and CDR2 YYEEEE. V was pared by 6 bases and J by 8 bases, with 12 bases between. This chain's CDR3 is CASTRQGDIQYF. Written as DNA, the CDR3 is TGTGCCAGCACTAGGCAGGGTGACATTCAGTACTTC.

This clonotype was seen only a few times. The chain carries TRBV5-6 and TRBJ2-3; D is ambiguous. This CDR3 has 11 amino acids. The germline V and J ends were trimmed by 5 bases and 5 bases, with 6 bases remaining between them. Germline assignment: CDR1 SGHDT and CDR2 YYEEEE. The CDR3 loop is CASRSGDTQYF. The CDR3 coding sequence is TGTGCCAGCAGAAGTGGAGATACGCAGTATTTT.

This clonotype was detected a few times. J is TRBJ2-5 and V is TRBV20-1; D gene uncertain. CDR1 is DFQATT, CDR2 SNEGSKA, per germline (reference sequence). Trimming shortened V by 0 bases and J by 2 bases, and 10 bases separated the two germline ends. This CDR3 contains 14 residues. The CDR3 nucleotides are TGCAGTGCTAGAGAGGCCAGCCAACAAGAGACCCAGTACTTC. It specifies CSAREASQQETQYF.

The CDR3: CAISERETDTQYF. CDR3 in DNA: TGTGCCATCAGTGAGAGAGAGACAGATACGCAGTATTTT. The V gene is TRBV10-3, the J gene TRBJ2-3; D is unresolved. V was clipped by 2 bases and J by 3 bases, with 6 bases between them. The germline V gene has CDR1 ENHRY and CDR2 SYGVKD. This CDR3 is 13 amino acids long.

In its sample, this clonotype was seen a few times. The rearrangement links TRBV12-3 or TRBV12-4 to TRBJ2-1; D unresolved. The CDR3 extends over 14 amino acids. Trimming removed 0 bases from V and 5 bases from J, with 8 bases in between. Written as DNA, the CDR3 is TGTGCCAGCAGTTTAGCAGGGTTCCACAATGAGCAGTTCTTC. It yields the protein CASSLAGFHNEQFF.

This clonotype came up many times. The V call is TRBV12-3 or TRBV12-4, the J call TRBJ2-1; 10 nucleotides agree with TRBD2. CDR3 length: 13 amino acids. The V segment lost 5 bases and the J segment 15 bases; nucleotides outside the gene matches: 10. CDR3 sequence: CASSRAASGGLFF. CDR3 bases: TGTGCCAGCAGTCGCGCCGCTAGCGGGGGTCTGTTCTTC.

In this sample, this clonotype turned up a few times. This sequence joins TRBV5-1 and TRBJ2-3; D is unclear. The CDR3 spans 15 residues. The V end was cut by 1 base, the J end by 4 bases, with 13 bases between. CDR1 and CDR2 from the germline V gene are SGHRS and YFSETQ. This chain's CDR3 is CASSLSGQIPDTQYF. The CDR3 DNA sequence: TGCGCCAGCAGCTTGTCGGGCCAAATCCCAGATACGCAGTATTTT.

About this clonotype itself: This sequence may be a read error, since a much larger clone differs from it by one base. This chain connects TRBV6-2 or TRBV6-3 to TRBJ2-1; D ambiguous. V lost 3 bases, J lost 8 bases, and 5 bases lay in between. Germline lookup yields CDR1 MNHEY and CDR2 SVGEGT. The CDR3 is 11 residues long. Here the CDR3 reads CASSYYDEQFF. The CDR3 DNA reads as TGTGCCAGCAGTTATTACGATGAGCAGTTCTTC.

The chain is built from TRBV12-3 or TRBV12-4 and TRBJ1-1; D is unclear. The V end lost 3 bases, the J end lost 8 bases, and 13 bases lay between the germline ends. The CDR3 spans 13 residues. The CDR3 protein is CASSFLRLGEAFF. The CDR3 nucleotides are TGTGCCAGCAGTTTCCTACGGTTAGGGGAAGCTTTCTTT.

This clonotype was observed at least ten times. The V gene is TRBV20-1, the J gene TRBJ2-4; 9 bases are a match to TRBD2. J lost 9 bases, V lost 7 bases, and 10 bases had no gene match. Germline CDR1 DFQATT, CDR2 SNEGSKA (reference sequence). The CDR3 is made up of 13 amino acids. CDR3: CSVPGLANFIQYF. The CDR3 nucleotides are TGCAGTGTCCCGGGACTAGCTAATTTCATTCAGTACTTC.

Many counts were recorded for this clonotype. The V and J genes are TRBV20-1 and TRBJ1-5; TRBD1 matches at 7 bases. The V gene end was trimmed by 0 bases and the J gene end by 4 bases; junction bases not matched to a gene: 3. CDR3 length equals 14 residues. Germline loops: CDR1 DFQATT, CDR2 SNEGSKA (reference sequence). As DNA, the CDR3 is TGCAGTGCTAGAGATTGGGGACAGAATCAGCCCCAGCATTTT. Its translation is CSARDWGQNQPQHF.

This clonotype appeared many times. The J gene is TRBJ1-2, the V gene TRBV30; D unclear. Germline V gene sequence: CDR1 GTSNPN, CDR2 SVGIG (reference sequence). This CDR3 has 11 residues. Deletions cut 1 base from V and 2 bases from J, with 2 bases between. CDR3 protein: CAWSENYGYTF. In DNA, the CDR3 is TGTGCCTGGAGTGAAAACTATGGCTACACCTTC.

The rearrangement uses TRBV11-2 and TRBJ2-7; 7 positions match TRBD1. The junction had 23 bases not matched to a gene; V was cut back by 5 bases and J by 1 base. This CDR3 has 20 amino acids. The germline V gene encodes CDR1 SGHAT and CDR2 FQNNGV. The CDR3 nucleotides are TGTGCCAGCAGCGGAGTGTTGCCCCCCCCCGGGACAGTTACATCCTACGAGCAGTACTTC. Encoded protein: CASSGVLPPPGTVTSYEQYF.

The chain links TRBV27 to TRBJ2-7; D gene uncertain. The V and J ends lost 7 bases and 3 bases respectively, with 7 bases between them. The CDR3 has 11 residues. Per germline, CDR1 MNHEY and CDR2 SMNVEV (reference sequence). This CDR3 is CASMGGYEQYF. The CDR3 nucleotides are TGTGCCAGCATGGGTGGCTACGAGCAGTACTTC.

This clonotype was detected only a few times. V and J are TRBV11-2 and TRBJ2-7; D is unclear. The CDR3 consists of 13 residues. Germline CDR1 reads SGHAT; CDR2 reads FQNNGV. V was clipped by 5 bases and J by 2 bases, with 10 bases between them. The CDR3 DNA sequence: TGTGCCAGCAGCCCCTGGGAAGCCTACGAGCAGTACTTC. Protein product: CASSPWEAYEQYF.

This chain uses TRBV4-2 with TRBJ2-5; D is possibly TRBD1 (6 bases). The CDR3 runs 16 residues. Germline CDR1 and CDR2: LGHNA and YNFKEQ. V shed 0 bases and J shed 6 bases, with 17 bases lying between them. Here the CDR3 reads CASSQDLQGQRKTQYF. Written as DNA, the CDR3 is TGTGCCAGCAGCCAAGACTTACAGGGTCAACGGAAGACCCAGTACTTC.

This clonotype was detected ten times or more. This rearrangement joins TRBV6-2 or TRBV6-3 to TRBJ1-1; TRBD1 might be the D (5 bases). The V end lost 5 bases, the J end lost 4 bases, and 26 bases lay between the germline ends. This CDR3 has 18 residues. CDR1 is MNHEY and CDR2 is SVGEGT in the germline V gene. The CDR3, as DNA: TGTGCCAGCAGTCCCGGCCGGGGGTTCGTTGGCTTGACCACTGAAGCTTTCTTT. Translation: CASSPGRGFVGLTTEAFF.

V usage is TRBV12-3 or TRBV12-4 and J usage is TRBJ1-6, with 9 nucleotides matching TRBD1. V shed 5 bases and J 10 bases; nucleotides not matched to a gene: 9. The CDR3 runs to 15 residues. CDR3 nucleotide sequence: TGTGCCAGCAGTCTAAAACAGGGGGCCGGGTCACCCCTCCACTTT. It translates to CASSLKQGAGSPLHF.

The genes are TRBV12-3 or TRBV12-4 and TRBJ2-7; no definite D call. The V and J ends lost 7 bases and 4 bases respectively, with 11 bases between them. This CDR3 has 12 amino acids. The CDR3 here is CASTMGNYEQYF. CDR3 DNA sequence: TGTGCCAGCACCATGGGGAATTACGAGCAGTACTTC.

This chain uses TRBV5-1 with TRBJ2-7; a weak D match, TRBD2 (6 bases). V lost 0 bases and J lost 3, with 10 bases in between. From germline, CDR1 is SGHRS and CDR2 YFSETQ. This CDR3 is 14 amino acids long. As DNA, the CDR3 is TGCGCCAGCAGCTTGGCCGGGGAGGTCTACGAGCAGTACTTC. Amino acids: CASSLAGEVYEQYF.